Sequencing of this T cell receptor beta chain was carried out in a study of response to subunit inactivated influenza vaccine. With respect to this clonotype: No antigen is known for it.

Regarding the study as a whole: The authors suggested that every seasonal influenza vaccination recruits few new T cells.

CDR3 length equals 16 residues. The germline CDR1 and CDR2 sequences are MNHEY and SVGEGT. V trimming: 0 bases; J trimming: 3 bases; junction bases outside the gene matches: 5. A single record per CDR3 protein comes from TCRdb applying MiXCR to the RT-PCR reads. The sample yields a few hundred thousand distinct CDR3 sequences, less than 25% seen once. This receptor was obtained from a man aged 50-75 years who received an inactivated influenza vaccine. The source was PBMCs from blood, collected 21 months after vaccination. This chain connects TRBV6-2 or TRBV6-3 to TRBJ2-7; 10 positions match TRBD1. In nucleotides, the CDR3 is TGTGCCAGCAGTTACTCACGGGACAGGGGATTCTACGAGCAGTACTTC. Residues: CASSYSRDRGFYEQYF.